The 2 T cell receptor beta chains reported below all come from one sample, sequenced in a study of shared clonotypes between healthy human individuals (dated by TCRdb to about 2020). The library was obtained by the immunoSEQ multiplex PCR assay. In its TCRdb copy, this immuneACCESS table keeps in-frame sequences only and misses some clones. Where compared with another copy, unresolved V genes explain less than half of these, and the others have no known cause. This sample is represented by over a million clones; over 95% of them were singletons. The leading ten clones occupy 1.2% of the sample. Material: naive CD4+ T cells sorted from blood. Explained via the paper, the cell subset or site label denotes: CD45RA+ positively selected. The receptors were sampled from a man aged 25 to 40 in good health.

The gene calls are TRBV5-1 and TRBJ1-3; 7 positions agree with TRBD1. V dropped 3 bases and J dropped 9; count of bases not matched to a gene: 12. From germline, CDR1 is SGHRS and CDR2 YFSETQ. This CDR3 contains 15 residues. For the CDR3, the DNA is TGCGCCAGCAGCTCCGACCTCTCGGACAGGCGCACCATATATTTT. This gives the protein CASSSDLSDRRTIYF.

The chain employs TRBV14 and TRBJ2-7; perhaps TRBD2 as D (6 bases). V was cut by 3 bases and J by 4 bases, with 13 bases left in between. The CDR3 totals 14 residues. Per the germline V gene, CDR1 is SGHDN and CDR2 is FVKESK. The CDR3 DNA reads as TGTGCCAGCAGCCACCATGGGGGGAGGTACGAGCAGTACTTC. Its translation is CASSHHGGRYEQYF. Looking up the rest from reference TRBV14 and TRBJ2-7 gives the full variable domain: EAGVTQFPSHSVIEKGQTVTLRCDPISGHDNLYWYRRVMGKEIKFLLHFVKESKQDESGMPNNRFLAERTGGTYSTLKVQPAELEDSGVYFCASSHHGGRYEQYFGPGTRLTVT.